This T cell receptor (beta chain) came from a study of cytomegalovirus exposure and HLA in healthy donors. Study results and limitations: Overall, 164 TCR beta chains were annotated as cytomegalovirus-associated.

This clone has only a few counts. Its antigen remains unidentified. Amplification used 60 Vbeta primers and 13 Jbeta primers. TCRdb keeps only in-frame clones here, not all; method: immunoSEQ multiplex PCR. The sample has approximately 110,000 clones, 15% seen once. Trimming at V came to 1 base and at J to 0 bases, leaving 3 bases not matched to a gene. The CDR3 is 15 residues long. From germline, CDR1 is GTSNPN and CDR2 SVGIG (reference sequence). The chain links TRBV30 to TRBJ2-1, with 7 bases that match TRBD1. The receptor was isolated from a woman under 30 in good health and CMV-seronegative. The specimen sequenced was PBMCs. As DNA, the CDR3 is TGTGCCTGGAGTGGTTGGGACAGCTCCTACAATGAGCAGTTCTTC. It translates to CAWSGWDSSYNEQFF.